Each of the 27 T cell receptor beta chains below was sequenced from the same sample in a study of beta chain features in type 1 diabetes. The isolated RNA, all of it, was reverse transcribed, so expressed TCRB transcripts were what got sequenced. Using immunoSEQ multiplex PCR, the repertoire was profiled, and TCRdb retains in-frame clones only, with some absent. The profile shows around 160,000 clones, 48% of them singletons. Sequencing was performed on Tregs from blood. These receptors were obtained from a man aged 18 to 29 in good health.

This clone appeared a few times. The chain couples TRBV5-6 to TRBJ2-2; D uncertain. Trimming shortened V by 5 bases and J by 4 bases, and 18 bases separated the two germline ends. Per the germline V gene, CDR1 is SGHDT and CDR2 is YYEEEE. This CDR3 contains 16 residues. CDR3 nucleotide sequence: TGTGCCAGCAGTCTCACGGGTGTTTCGGGCACCGGGGAGCTGTTTTTT. As protein: CASSLTGVSGTGELFF.

This chain joins TRBV5-6 and TRBJ2-4; 9 positions match TRBD1. The germline gives CDR1 SGHDT, CDR2 YYEEEE. There are 16 residues in the CDR3. V lost 5 bases, J lost 3 bases, and 9 bases stayed unmatched. CDR3 nucleotide sequence: TGTGCCAGCAGTACCAACAGGGGGCCTCTCAAAAACATTCAGTACTTC. This encodes CASSTNRGPLKNIQYF. Combining the CDR3 with reference TRBV5-6 and TRBJ2-4 gives the whole variable domain DAGVTQSPTHLIKTRGQQVTLRCSPKSGHDTVSWYQQALGQGPQFIFQYYEEEERQRGNFPDRFSGHQFPNYSSELNVNALLLGDSALYLCASSTNRGPLKNIQYFGAGTRLSVL.

This clone was observed a handful of times. This chain uses TRBV30 with TRBJ2-7, with 11 bases fitting TRBD1. CDR1 and CDR2 (germline): GTSNPN, SVGIG (reference sequence). The V and J ends lost 2 bases and 6 bases, in that order; junction bases with no gene match: 12. The CDR3 extends over 16 amino acids. CDR3 coding DNA: TGTGCCTGGAGTAGAGCCGGGACAGGGGGAGCGGGCGAGCAGTACTTC. It translates to CAWSRAGTGGAGEQYF.

This clone has more than one count but fewer than ten. The chain recombines TRBV5-1 with TRBJ2-7; 7 positions agree with TRBD2. The J segment lost 5 bases and the V segment lost 4 bases, leaving 3 bases of the junction unmatched. This CDR3 is built from 12 residues. The germline CDR1 and CDR2 sequences are SGHRS and YFSETQ. The CDR3 DNA follows: TGCGCCAGCAGCGGGGGGGAAAACGAGCAGTACTTC. Translation gives CASSGGENEQYF.

The table lists this clone with a few counts. V is TRBV11-2 and J is TRBJ2-2; a possible D gene is TRBD2 (5 bases). This CDR3 spans 15 amino acids. Trimming pared 5 bases from V and 2 bases from J, leaving 12 bases between. Germline loops: CDR1 SGHAT, CDR2 FQNNGV. The CDR3 protein is CASSVEGFNTGELFF. CDR3 sequence (DNA): TGTGCCAGCAGCGTCGAGGGTTTTAACACCGGGGAGCTGTTTTTT.

J is TRBJ2-7 and V is TRBV6-1; maybe TRBD1 (6 bases). CDR1 and CDR2 (germline): MNHNS, SASEGT. The CDR3 consists of 14 residues. Trimming took 4 bases from V and 5 from J, leaving 15 bases between them. The DNA of the CDR3 is TGTGCCAGCAGTGCTGACAGGAACAGCCACGAGCAGTACTTC. This gives the protein CASSADRNSHEQYF.

This chain uses TRBV18 with TRBJ1-2; 7 positions agree with TRBD1. With V trimmed by 8 bases and J by 8 bases, 14 bases remained unmatched. Germline loops: CDR1 KGHSH, CDR2 LQKENI. The CDR3 is 14 residues long. The CDR3 sequence: CASTTPGQKDGYTF. In DNA form, the CDR3 reads TGTGCCAGCACCACCCCGGGACAGAAAGACGGCTACACCTTC. The whole variable domain, remainder taken from reference TRBV18 and TRBJ1-2, is NAGVMQNPRHLVRRRGQEARLRCSPMKGHSHVYWYRQLPEEGLKFMVYLQKENIIDESGMPKERFSAEFPKEGPSILRIQQVVRGDSAAYFCASTTPGQKDGYTFGSGTRLTVV.

This clone came up a few times. This sequence joins TRBV4-1 and TRBJ1-2; D remains unclear. V lost 0 bases and J 8 bases, leaving 10 bases between the germline ends. Per the germline V gene, CDR1 is MGHRA and CDR2 is YSYEKL. This CDR3 spans 13 amino acids. The CDR3 loop is CASSQDRQRGYTF. The CDR3 DNA reads as TGCGCCAGCAGCCAAGATCGACAAAGGGGCTACACCTTC.

V gene TRBV2 combines with J gene TRBJ2-3; a possible D gene is TRBD2 (6 bases). There are 14 residues in the CDR3. Germline V CDR1 and CDR2: SNHLY, FYNNEI. V was cut by 4 bases and J by 5 bases, with 13 bases left in between. CDR3 protein: CASSGGLGKDTQYF. CDR3 DNA sequence: TGTGCCAGCAGTGGGGGACTGGGTAAAGATACGCAGTATTTT.

The CDR3 spells CASATWGGTGNTIYF. The DNA for the CDR3 is TGTGCCAGCGCCACGTGGGGGGGGACTGGAAACACCATATATTTT. The chain recombines TRBV7-2 with TRBJ1-3; tentatively, D is TRBD1 (5 bases). Germline V gives CDR1 SGHTA, CDR2 FQGNSA. The CDR3 is 15 residues long. V was clipped by 8 bases and J by 2 bases, with 16 bases between them.

This clone was counted a few times. J is TRBJ2-2 and V is TRBV5-6; D is unclear. From germline, CDR1 is SGHDT and CDR2 YYEEEE. With 1 base removed from V and 2 bases from J, the gap between germline ends came to 3 bases. The CDR3 spans 13 residues. CDR3 DNA: TGTGCCAGCAGCTTGCTCAACACCGGGGAGCTGTTTTTT. Amino acids: CASSLLNTGELFF.

This chain links TRBV5-1 with TRBJ1-4, with TRBD1 as a possible D gene (6 bases). V dropped 2 bases and J dropped 8 bases, with 7 bases sitting between them. Germline assignment: CDR1 SGHRS and CDR2 YFSETQ. This CDR3 has 12 residues. CDR3: CASSLRGEKLFF. The CDR3 DNA follows: TGCGCCAGCAGCTTAAGGGGGGAAAAACTGTTTTTT.

This clone occurred a few times. The V call is TRBV6-1, the J call TRBJ2-1, with 11 bases aligning to TRBD2. This CDR3 contains 15 residues. Germline V CDR1 and CDR2: MNHNS, SASEGT. V lost 6 bases to trimming and J lost 8 bases; unmatched junction nucleotides: 9. The CDR3 reads CASRNIAGGRHEQFF. In nucleotides, the CDR3 is TGTGCCAGCAGGAATATAGCGGGGGGGCGCCATGAGCAGTTCTTC.

V gene TRBV6-4 combines with J gene TRBJ2-1, with D possibly matching TRBD2 (6 bases). Germline lookup yields CDR1 MRHNA and CDR2 SNTAGT. The CDR3 spans 14 residues. The V gene lost 6 bases and the J gene lost 9 bases, with 18 bases spanning the gap. CDR3 DNA: TGTGCCAGCAGCCTTGACAAAGTGGGGGGTGAGCAGTTCTTC. Its translation is CASSLDKVGGEQFF.

The V gene is TRBV11-1, the J gene TRBJ2-7; 8 bases are shared with TRBD1. J was trimmed by 4 bases and V by 5 bases; bases with no gene match: 10. Germline lookup yields CDR1 SGHAT and CDR2 FQDESV (reference sequence). The CDR3 loop spans 15 amino acids. Here the CDR3 reads CASSPGQGITYEQYF. CDR3 DNA sequence: TGTGCCAGCAGCCCTGGACAGGGTATAACGTACGAGCAGTACTTC.

The sample holds one count of this clone. The chain combines TRBV29-1 with TRBJ2-4; no clear D gene. From germline, CDR1 is SQVTM and CDR2 ANQGSEA. This CDR3 is built from 14 residues. Trimming took off 6 bases at V and 0 bases at J, with 12 bases between the two ends. The CDR3 here is CSVLDPLAKNIQYF. CDR3 sequence (DNA): TGCAGCGTCCTAGACCCTTTAGCCAAAAACATTCAGTACTTC.

The chain recombines TRBV4-3 with TRBJ2-3, with TRBD2 matching over 8 bases. Germline V lookup: CDR1 LGHNA, CDR2 YSLEER. J was trimmed by 9 bases and V by 3 bases; bases with no gene match: 8. The CDR3 length is 14 residues. CDR3 residues: CASSQVQRERTQYF. The DNA for the CDR3 is TGCGCCAGCAGCCAGGTTCAGCGGGAGCGGACGCAGTATTTT.

The chain combines TRBV7-3 with TRBJ2-3, with 11 bases fitting TRBD2. The CDR3 consists of 17 residues. CDR1 and CDR2 (germline): SGHTA, FQGTGA. Trimming removed 5 bases from V and 4 bases from J; junction bases left unmatched: 11. Here the CDR3 DNA reads TGTGCCAGCAGCGTAAATCCCGGACTAGCGGGCCCAGATACGCAGTATTTT. Its protein is CASSVNPGLAGPDTQYF.

This clone was counted once. V usage is TRBV7-8 and J usage is TRBJ2-5; 9 bases agree with TRBD2. V dropped 0 bases and J dropped 6; count of bases not matched to a gene: 8. The length of the CDR3 is 16 residues. Germline CDR1 is SGHVS and CDR2 is FQNEAQ. This chain's CDR3 is CASSLARAGGQKTQYF. As DNA, the CDR3 is TGTGCCAGCAGCTTAGCGCGTGCGGGGGGGCAGAAGACCCAGTACTTC.

The rearrangement links TRBV4-2 to TRBJ2-5, with D possibly being TRBD2 (6 bases). This CDR3 is built from 16 residues. V was cut by 0 bases and J by 2 bases, with 13 bases left in between. Germline CDR1 reads LGHNA; CDR2 reads YNFKEQ. The CDR3 coding sequence is TGTGCCAGCAGCCAAGAGCTTCGACGGGGGCAAGAGACCCAGTACTTC. Translation: CASSQELRRGQETQYF.

The chain combines TRBV7-2 with TRBJ1-2; 7 bases match TRBD1. J was trimmed by 8 bases and V by 4 bases; bases with no gene match: 10. CDR1 is SGHTA, CDR2 FQGNSA, per germline. The CDR3 covers 14 residues. CDR3 DNA sequence: TGTGCCAGCAGCTACAACAGGGGAGTCAGGGGCTACACCTTC. Translating it yields CASSYNRGVRGYTF.

J is TRBJ2-3 and V is TRBV23-1; TRBD1 might be the D (5 bases). TRBV23-1 is reported as an ORF; its role is uncertain. This CDR3 comprises 16 residues. Trimming removed 4 bases at V and 6 bases at J, with 20 bases between. The CDR3 reads CASSRPRLAGPDTQYF. The CDR3 DNA reads TGCGCCAGCAGTCGCCCTCGGTTGGCAGGGCCGGATACGCAGTATTTT.

The chain joins TRBV6-5 to TRBJ2-5; 8 bases map to TRBD1. Germline V gene data show CDR1 as MNHEY and CDR2 as SVGAGI. Trimming took 6 bases from V and 4 from J; bases not matched to a gene: 10. The CDR3 runs 15 residues. DNA of the CDR3: TGTGCCAGCAGCCAACTCAGCAGGGGGCGAGAGACCCAGTACTTC. Translation: CASSQLSRGRETQYF.

This clone was seen a handful of times. The V gene is TRBV7-6, the J gene TRBJ2-7, with a tentative D call TRBD1 (6 bases). Germline lookup yields CDR1 SGHVS and CDR2 FNYEAQ. Trimming shortened V by 5 bases and J by 2 bases, and 10 bases separated the two germline ends. This CDR3 comprises 13 residues. In DNA, the CDR3 is TGTGCCAGCAGCCTACAGGGTCCCTACGAGCAGTACTTC. It is translated as CASSLQGPYEQYF. Together with reference TRBV7-6 and TRBJ2-7, the CDR3 gives the full variable domain: GAGVSQSPRYKVTKRGQDVALRCDPISGHVSLYWYRQALGQGPEFLTYFNYEAQQDKSGLPNDRFSAERPEGSISTLTIQRTEQRDSAMYRCASSLQGPYEQYFGPGTRLTVT.

The chain is built from TRBV18 and TRBJ1-2, with a tentative D call TRBD1 (5 bases). The CDR3 covers 13 residues. CDR1 is KGHSH, CDR2 LQKENI, per germline. Trimming took off 0 bases at V and 8 bases at J, with 10 bases between the two ends. The CDR3 loop is CASSPPGGVGYTF. The CDR3 DNA reads TGTGCCAGCTCACCACCGGGAGGGGTCGGCTACACCTTC.

CDR3 residues: CASNGATYQPQHF. The CDR3 nucleotides are TGTGCCAGTAATGGGGCCACATATCAGCCCCAGCATTTT. The genes are TRBV19 and TRBJ1-5, with D tentatively TRBD1 (5 bases). Germline V gene data show CDR1 as LNHDA and CDR2 as SQIVND (reference sequence). V was trimmed by 7 bases and J by 5 bases, leaving 12 bases between them. This CDR3 contains 13 residues.

The V call is TRBV10-3, the J call TRBJ2-1; 13 bases map to TRBD2. The CDR3 totals 16 residues. Germline CDR1 reads ENHRY; CDR2 reads SYGVKD. With 6 bases clipped from V and 4 bases from J, the junction kept 6 bases outside the gene matches. CDR3 amino acids: CAIRLTSGGEYNEQFF. CDR3 in DNA: TGTGCCATCAGGCTAACTAGCGGGGGGGAATACAATGAGCAGTTCTTC.